What follows describes a single T cell receptor (beta chain). Deletions cut 3 bases from V and 6 bases from J, with 20 bases between. Germline lookup yields CDR1 SGHTA and CDR2 FQGNSA. The length of the CDR3 is 16 residues. These data come from a study of radiation and T cells in renal cell carcinoma. As for time point: baseline pretreatment blood. The sample's treatment: 15 Gy SBRT to primary tumor, nephrectomy 4 weeks later. The assay was immunoSEQ multiplex PCR, and TCRdb's table has in-frame clones only and misses some. This table holds 130,000 to 150,000 clones, roughly 84% found once. The gene calls are TRBV7-2 and TRBJ1-2; D perhaps matches TRBD1 (5 bases). The receptor was derived from a woman in her forties or fifties with renal cell carcinoma. The sample here was blood, taken from a patient whose treatment included radiotherapy and nephrectomy. The CDR3 loop is CASSFTGGLLSNGYTF. The DNA for the CDR3 is TGTGCCAGCAGCTTCACTGGGGGGTTATTGAGTAATGGCTACACCTTC.